The sequence of this T cell receptor beta chain was determined in a study of T cells in Graves' hyperthyroidism and ophthalmopathy. Patients aged 18 to 65 had newly diagnosed hyperthyroidism of under 2 months' duration. It was approximately 9.7 ml of fresh peripheral blood that supplied the PBMCs. Of note for this clonotype: One base away lies a much larger clone, so this may be a sequencing read error. As the CDR3 is not closed by the conserved phenylalanine or tryptophan, this likely results from a read error.

Amplification of TCR beta CDR3 regions was performed using RNA transcripts as template. The primer set for the first-round RT-PCR of the TCR CDR3 was HTBI. From the multiplex PCR reads, TCRdb called clonotypes with MiXCR, one entry per CDR3 protein. The data hold 360,000 or so distinct CDR3 sequences, with about 18% observed a single time. This CDR3 is built from 13 residues. The germline V gene encodes CDR1 ENHRY and CDR2 SYGVKD. The V gene lost 8 bases and the J gene lost 6 bases, with 14 bases spanning the gap. What was sequenced was blood. This sequence joins TRBV10-3 and TRBJ1-5, with D possibly being TRBD1 (5 bases). The clonotype originates from a woman under 30 with Graves' hyperthyroidism. CDR3 amino acids: CAIRGGTGQPQHV. CDR3 DNA: TGTGCCATCCGGGGGGGAACTGGTCAGCCCCAGCATGTT.